This T cell receptor (beta chain) originates from a study of T cell repertoires in cytomegalovirus infection. Findings and limits, study-wide: There were carriers of CMV plus the relevant HLA, and cumulative public TCR beta family frequency identified them.

About this clonotype itself: Its antigen is currently unknown.

Germline V gives CDR1 SGHDN, CDR2 FVKESK. V lost 4 bases to trimming and J lost 0 bases, with 9 bases between them. CDR3 length equals 15 residues. TCRdb fed the reads into MiXCR, producing one record per CDR3 protein. The sample lists more than 250,000 distinct CDR3 sequences, 25% seen once, with roughly 15% in the top ten. The source is a human donor in good health (CMV status not recorded). Some clones in this sample may be carry-over from other donors' samples. This sample comprised cultured PBMCs, obtained from culture after CMV antigen stimulation. This rearrangement joins TRBV14 to TRBJ2-2; maybe TRBD2 (6 bases). The CDR3 coding sequence is TGTGCCAGCAGCCTGCGGGGAGCGAACACCGGGGAGCTGTTTTTT. Translated, it gives CASSLRGANTGELFF.